A single sample is the source of the 14 T cell receptor beta chains below, sequenced in a study of shared clonotypes between healthy human individuals. Method: immunoSEQ multiplex PCR; TCRdb's copy keeps in-frame clones and lacks some. The sample yields some 2.4 million clones, roughly 93% seen once. Sample: naive CD4+ T cells from PBMCs. Sample subset: CD45RA+ positively selected. These receptors all stem from a man between 18 and 35 years old in good health. Some clones in this sample may be carry-over from other donors' samples.

V gene TRBV20-1 combines with J gene TRBJ2-7; D gene ambiguous. Germline CDR1 DFQATT, CDR2 SNEGSKA (reference sequence). The CDR3 is 11 amino acids. The V gene lost 6 bases and the J gene lost 6 bases, with 12 bases spanning the gap. CDR3 DNA: TGCAGTGCACCTGCAGCGATCGAGCAGTACTTC. Its translation is CSAPAAIEQYF.

J is TRBJ2-7 and V is TRBV18; D is undetermined. The CDR3 has 15 amino acids. Trimming cost V 2 bases and J 5 bases, with 16 bases left between them. Germline assignment: CDR1 KGHSH and CDR2 LQKENI. The CDR3 DNA sequence: TGTGCCAGCTCACCAAATACGGCCGTTGGGCACGAGCAGTACTTC. Translating gives CASSPNTAVGHEQYF.

The chain combines TRBV7-9 with TRBJ1-2, with 9 nucleotides matching TRBD1. The junction had 5 bases not matched to a gene; V was cut back by 8 bases and J by 7 bases. The CDR3 covers 12 residues. Germline V gives CDR1 SEHNR, CDR2 FQNEAQ (reference sequence). Here the CDR3 reads CASEQGAPGYTF. The CDR3 DNA reads as TGTGCCAGCGAACAGGGGGCGCCTGGCTACACCTTC.

The chain has TRBV6-6 and TRBJ1-3, with TRBD1 matching 10 bases. CDR3 length: 16 residues. V gave up 2 bases and J gave up 4 bases; unmatched junction bases: 5. CDR1 is MNHNY and CDR2 is SVGAGI in the germline V gene (reference sequence). CDR3 in DNA: TGTGCCAGCAGTTACGGGACAGGGGTCTCAGGAAACACCATATATTTT. It yields the protein CASSYGTGVSGNTIYF.

V gene TRBV7-2 combines with J gene TRBJ2-7, with D possibly matching TRBD1 (6 bases). The CDR3 has 15 amino acids. The germline V gene has CDR1 SGHTA and CDR2 FQGNSA. V lost 5 bases and J lost 3, with 17 bases in between. The CDR3 sequence: CASSPSWTENYEQYF. The CDR3 bases are TGTGCCAGCAGCCCCTCTTGGACAGAAAACTACGAGCAGTACTTC.

V and J are TRBV19 and TRBJ2-3; D unclear. V gave up 3 bases and J gave up 4 bases, with 11 bases separating them. In germline, CDR1 is LNHDA, CDR2 SQIVND (reference sequence). The CDR3 consists of 14 residues. The CDR3 loop reads CASSMMSDSDTQYF. The CDR3 DNA follows: TGTGCCAGTAGTATGATGTCCGACTCAGATACGCAGTATTTT.

V usage is TRBV4-2 and J usage is TRBJ1-2, with D perhaps matching TRBD1 (6 bases). The CDR3 consists of 14 residues. Trimming removed 1 base from V and 7 bases from J, with 13 bases in between. In germline, CDR1 is LGHNA, CDR2 YNFKEQ. CDR3 loop: CASSQGQGMGGYTF. In nucleotides, the CDR3 is TGTGCCAGCAGCCAAGGCCAGGGGATGGGTGGCTACACCTTC.

The table lists this clone with a few counts. The sample has other DNA sequences that encode this CDR3 too. This rearrangement joins TRBV9 to TRBJ2-1; 9 bases agree with TRBD2. J lost 2 bases, V lost 0 bases, and 0 bases had no gene match. CDR3 size: 15 residues. Germline V lookup: CDR1 SGDLS, CDR2 YYNGEE. The CDR3 sequence: CASSVGTSAYNEQFF. In nucleotides, the CDR3 is TGTGCCAGCAGCGTAGGGACTAGCGCCTACAATGAGCAGTTCTTC. The whole variable domain, remainder taken from reference TRBV9 and TRBJ2-1, is DSGVTQTPKHLITATGQRVTLRCSPRSGDLSVYWYQQSLDQGLQFLIQYYNGEERAKGNILERFSAQQFPDLHSELNLSSLELGDSALYFCASSVGTSAYNEQFFGPGTRLTVL.

The chain couples TRBV7-3 to TRBJ2-1, with 9 bases aligning to TRBD2. In germline, CDR1 is SGHTA, CDR2 FQGTGA. The CDR3 length is 13 residues. With V trimmed by 6 bases and J by 7 bases, 4 bases remained unmatched. CDR3 DNA sequence: TGTGCCAGCAGGACTAGCGGTGGTAATGAGCAGTTCTTC. Amino acid sequence: CASRTSGGNEQFF.

The rearrangement uses TRBV6-5 and TRBJ1-5; no firm D call. Germline-derived CDR1 and CDR2 are MNHEY and SVGAGI. The CDR3 spans 12 residues. Trimming took 2 bases from V and 6 from J, leaving 5 bases between them. CDR3: CASSYDVQPQHF. In DNA, the CDR3 is TGTGCCAGCAGTTACGACGTTCAGCCCCAGCATTTT.

The CDR3 spells CASSYSSGRWYGYTF. The CDR3 DNA sequence: TGTGCCAGCAGTTACTCATCGGGGAGGTGGTATGGCTACACCTTC. This rearrangement joins TRBV6-6 to TRBJ1-2; D is undetermined. The CDR3 sequence is 15 residues long. Germline CDR1 is MNHNY and CDR2 is SVGAGI (reference sequence). V was pared by 0 bases and J by 5 bases, with 13 bases between.

V gene TRBV10-3 combines with J gene TRBJ2-2; D might be TRBD1 (5 bases). The CDR3 runs to 14 residues. Trimming took off 4 bases at V and 4 bases at J, with 10 bases between the two ends. In germline, CDR1 is ENHRY, CDR2 SYGVKD. This chain's CDR3 is CAISGGLSTGELFF. The CDR3 DNA reads as TGTGCCATCAGTGGGGGCCTGAGCACCGGGGAGCTGTTTTTT.

The chain has TRBV6-1 and TRBJ1-4; D remains unclear. V shed 5 bases and J shed 12 bases, with 19 bases lying between them. The germline V gene encodes CDR1 MNHNS and CDR2 SASEGT. CDR3 length: 14 residues. CDR3 amino acids: CASSSLTKEGQLFF. The CDR3 nucleotides are TGTGCCAGCAGTTCCCTAACGAAGGAGGGCCAACTGTTTTTT.

The V call is TRBV5-1, the J call TRBJ1-3; D is ambiguous. This CDR3 contains 15 residues. Germline CDR1 and CDR2: SGHRS and YFSETQ. Trimming pared 0 bases from V and 4 bases from J, leaving 11 bases between. This chain's CDR3 is CASSLGVGSGNTIYF. In DNA form, the CDR3 reads TGCGCCAGCAGCTTGGGGGTAGGGTCCGGAAACACCATATATTTT.